Shown below are 5 T cell receptor beta chains from a single sample sequenced in a study of blood T cell repertoires in COVID-19. Method: immunoSEQ multiplex PCR; TCRdb's copy keeps in-frame clones and lacks some. The sample shows more than 40,000 clones, 70% to 90% of them seen only once. Sequencing used peripheral blood. These receptors were obtained from a man in his forties or fifties with active COVID-19.

This chain uses TRBV5-1 with TRBJ2-7, with 8 positions matching TRBD2. The V gene end was trimmed by 0 bases and the J gene end by 5 bases; junction bases not matched to a gene: 7. The germline gives CDR1 SGHRS, CDR2 YFSETQ. This CDR3 has 15 amino acids. The CDR3 DNA is TGCGCCAGCAGCTTGGTGGCGGGAGGTCCCCACGAGCAGTACGTC. Residues: CASSLVAGGPHEQYV.

V and J are TRBV7-2 and TRBJ2-2; weak D call: TRBD1 (5 bases). From germline, CDR1 is SGHTA and CDR2 FQGNSA. CDR3 length: 13 residues. The V gene lost 5 bases and the J gene lost 4 bases, with 8 bases spanning the gap. This chain's CDR3 is CASSRTLTGELFF. DNA for the CDR3: TGTGCCAGCAGCAGGACACTCACCGGGGAGCTGTTTTTT.

The chain carries TRBV19 and TRBJ2-3, with 12 bases fitting TRBD2. The CDR3 runs to 16 residues. Trimming took 6 bases from V and 0 from J; bases not matched to a gene: 4. The V gene's germline CDR1 is LNHDA and CDR2 SQIVND (reference sequence). Here the CDR3 DNA reads TGTGCCAGTAGGACTAGCGGGGGACTAAGCACAGATACGCAGTATTTT. Translated, it gives CASRTSGGLSTDTQYF.

The chain joins TRBV11-2 to TRBJ2-1, with 11 bases lining up with TRBD2. From germline, CDR1 is SGHAT and CDR2 FQNNGV. V was clipped by 5 bases and J by 7 bases; unmatched bases: 7. The length of the CDR3 is 15 residues. CDR3: CASSLIAGGTNEQFF. Written as DNA, the CDR3 is TGTGCCAGCAGCCTAATAGCGGGAGGGACGAATGAGCAGTTCTTC. The full variable domain, completed using reference TRBV11-2 and TRBJ2-1, is EAGVAQSPRYKIIEKRQSVAFWCNPISGHATLYWYQQILGQGPKLLIQFQNNGVVDDSQLPKDRFSAERLKGVDSTLKIQPAKLEDSAVYLCASSLIAGGTNEQFFGPGTRLTVL.

V and J are TRBV6-1 and TRBJ2-1; 8 nucleotides match TRBD2. Germline V gene lookup returns CDR1 MNHNS and CDR2 SASEGT. The CDR3 loop spans 15 amino acids. V trimming: 0 bases; J trimming: 6 bases; junction bases outside the gene matches: 4. Written as DNA, the CDR3 is TGTGCCAGCAGTGAAGCGCTTGGGACTAGCAATGAGCAGTTCTTC. This codes for CASSEALGTSNEQFF.